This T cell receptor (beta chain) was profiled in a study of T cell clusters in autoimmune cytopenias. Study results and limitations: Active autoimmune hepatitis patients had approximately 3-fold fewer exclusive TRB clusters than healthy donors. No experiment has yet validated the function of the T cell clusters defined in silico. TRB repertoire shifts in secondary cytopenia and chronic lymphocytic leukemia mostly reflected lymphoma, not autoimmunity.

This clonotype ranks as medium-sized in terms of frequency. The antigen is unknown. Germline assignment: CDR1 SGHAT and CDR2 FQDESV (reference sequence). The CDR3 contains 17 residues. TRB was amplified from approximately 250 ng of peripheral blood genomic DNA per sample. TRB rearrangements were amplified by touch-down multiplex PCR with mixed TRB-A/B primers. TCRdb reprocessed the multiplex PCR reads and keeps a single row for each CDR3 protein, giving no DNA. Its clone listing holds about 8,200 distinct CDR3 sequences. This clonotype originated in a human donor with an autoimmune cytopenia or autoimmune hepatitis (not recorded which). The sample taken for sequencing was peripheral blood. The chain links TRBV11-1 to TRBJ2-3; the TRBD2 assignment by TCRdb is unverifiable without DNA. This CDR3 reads CASSLVGVGGRRDTQYF.